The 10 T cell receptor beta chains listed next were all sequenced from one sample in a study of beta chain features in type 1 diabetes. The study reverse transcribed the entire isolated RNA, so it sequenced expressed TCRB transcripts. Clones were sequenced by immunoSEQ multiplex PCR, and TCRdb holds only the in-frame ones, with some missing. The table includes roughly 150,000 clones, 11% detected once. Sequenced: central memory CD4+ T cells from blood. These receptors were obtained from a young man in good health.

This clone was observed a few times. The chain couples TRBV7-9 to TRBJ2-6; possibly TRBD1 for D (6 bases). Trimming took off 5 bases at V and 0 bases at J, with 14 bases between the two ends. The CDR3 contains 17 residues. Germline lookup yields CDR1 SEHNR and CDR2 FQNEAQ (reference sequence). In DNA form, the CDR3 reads TGTGCCAGCAGCGGGACACTCCACCCCTCTGGGGCCAACGTCCTGACTTTC. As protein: CASSGTLHPSGANVLTF.

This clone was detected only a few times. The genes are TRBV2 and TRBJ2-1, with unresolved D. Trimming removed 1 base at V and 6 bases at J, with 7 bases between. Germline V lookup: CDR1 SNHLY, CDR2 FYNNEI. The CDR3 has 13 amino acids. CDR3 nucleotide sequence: TGTGCCAGCAGTGAAGAGGCAGGCAATGAGCAGTTCTTC. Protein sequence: CASSEEAGNEQFF.

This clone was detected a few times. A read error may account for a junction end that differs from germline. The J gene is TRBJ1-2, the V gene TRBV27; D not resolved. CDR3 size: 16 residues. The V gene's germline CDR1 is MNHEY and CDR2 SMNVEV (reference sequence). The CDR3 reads CAISREPVREDYGYTF. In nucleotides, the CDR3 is TGTGCCATCAGTCGGGAACCCGTTAGGGAGGACTATGGCTACACCTTC.

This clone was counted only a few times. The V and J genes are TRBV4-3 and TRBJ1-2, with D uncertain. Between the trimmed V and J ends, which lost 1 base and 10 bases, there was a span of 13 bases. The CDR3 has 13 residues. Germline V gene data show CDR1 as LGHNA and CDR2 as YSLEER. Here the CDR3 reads CASSQAGTSAYTF. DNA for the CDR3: TGCGCCAGCAGCCAAGCCGGTACCAGTGCCTACACCTTC.

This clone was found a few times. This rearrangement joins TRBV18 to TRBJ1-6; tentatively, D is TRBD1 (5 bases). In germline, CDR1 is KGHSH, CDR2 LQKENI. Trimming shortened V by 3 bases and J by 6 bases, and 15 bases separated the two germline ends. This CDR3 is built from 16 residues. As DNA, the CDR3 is TGTGCCAGCTCACCTAACCCCGGGACGGCTAATTCACCCCTCCACTTT. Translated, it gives CASSPNPGTANSPLHF.

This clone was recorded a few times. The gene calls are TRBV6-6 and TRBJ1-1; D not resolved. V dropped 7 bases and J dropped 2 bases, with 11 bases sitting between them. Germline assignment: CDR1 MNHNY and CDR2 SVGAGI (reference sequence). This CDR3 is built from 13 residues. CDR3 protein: CASTISVNTEAFF. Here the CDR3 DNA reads TGTGCCAGCACTATTTCCGTTAACACTGAAGCTTTCTTT.

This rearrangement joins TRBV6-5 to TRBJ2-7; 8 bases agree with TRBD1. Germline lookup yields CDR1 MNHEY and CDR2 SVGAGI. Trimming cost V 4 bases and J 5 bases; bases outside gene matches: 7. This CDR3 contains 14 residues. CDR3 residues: CASSSHDRGNEQYF. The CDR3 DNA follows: TGTGCCAGCAGTTCCCACGACAGGGGCAACGAGCAGTACTTC.

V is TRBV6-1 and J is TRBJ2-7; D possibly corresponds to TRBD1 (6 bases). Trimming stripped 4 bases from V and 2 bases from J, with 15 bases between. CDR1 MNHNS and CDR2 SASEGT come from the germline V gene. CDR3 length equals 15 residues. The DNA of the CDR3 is TGTGCCAGCAGTGGAGGACAGACACCCGCCTACGAGCAGTACTTC. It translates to CASSGGQTPAYEQYF.

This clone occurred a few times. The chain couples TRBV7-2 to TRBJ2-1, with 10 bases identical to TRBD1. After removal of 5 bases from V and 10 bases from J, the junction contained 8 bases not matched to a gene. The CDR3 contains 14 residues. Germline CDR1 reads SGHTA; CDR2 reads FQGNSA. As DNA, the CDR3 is TGTGCCAGCAGCCTCAGACAGGGGGCAGTGGAGCAGTTCTTC. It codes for CASSLRQGAVEQFF.

CDR3 in DNA: TGTGCCAGCAGCTCTAGCGGGGGCCCCAATGAGCAGTTCTTC. Its protein product is CASSSSGGPNEQFF. This chain uses TRBV7-9 with TRBJ2-1, with TRBD2 matching 10 bases. With 4 bases clipped from V and 6 bases from J, the junction kept 3 bases outside the gene matches. The CDR3 is 14 amino acids. Per germline, CDR1 SEHNR and CDR2 FQNEAQ (reference sequence). The full variable domain, in which reference TRBV7-9 and TRBJ2-1 provide the parts outside the CDR3, is DTGVSQNPRHKITKRGQNVTFRCDPISEHNRLYWYRQTLGQGPEFLTYFQNEAQLEKSRLLSDRFSAERPKGSFSTLEIQRTEQGDSAMYLCASSSSGGPNEQFFGPGTRLTVL.